This T cell receptor (beta chain) was recovered during a study of technical replicates of blood from several donors. The count of this clone is one. The CDR3 extends over 15 amino acids. The V end was cut by 2 bases, the J end by 2 bases, with 10 bases between. Germline V CDR1 and CDR2: SGHRS, YFSETQ. Assay used: immunoSEQ multiplex PCR; TCRdb lists only in-frame clones, some missing. Of roughly 80,000 clones in the sample, 89% were seen once. Sequencing was performed on T cells isolated from PBMCs. This chain joins TRBV5-1 and TRBJ2-2, with D tentatively TRBD2 (6 bases). This receptor was taken from a human donor in good health. The CDR3: CASSLGRTNTGELFF. The CDR3, as DNA: TGCGCCAGCAGCTTAGGGAGGACTAACACCGGGGAGCTGTTTTTT. Using reference TRBV5-1 and TRBJ2-2 for the parts outside the CDR3, the full variable domain is KAGVTQTPRYLIKTRGQQVTLSCSPISGHRSVSWYQQTPGQGLQFLFEYFSETQRNKGNFPGRFSGRQFSNSRSEMNVSTLELGDSALYLCASSLGRTNTGELFFGEGSRLTVL.